The entry below gives a single T cell receptor beta chain sequence along with its context. Its antigen is still unknown. The sample belongs to a study of vaccination and CD4 T cells after COVID-19. Study-level information: Median time from second vaccine dose to sampling was over 55 days (14 to 241). General study results and limits: Median SARS-CoV-2-reactive clonotype numbers went from 21 to 38; this increase was not significant.

With 5 bases clipped from V and 7 bases from J, the junction kept 21 bases outside the gene matches. The germline gives CDR1 MNHEY, CDR2 SMNVEV (reference sequence). The CDR3 sequence is 19 residues long. The treatment was: roughly nine-day PBMC culture with coronavirus spike peptide pools or control peptides (ViraFEST assay). The unexposed donor provided CD4+ T cells, which were taken before the COVID-19 pandemic (2011-2018). ViraFEST expanded antigen-specific T cells with peptide pools, then sequenced TCRs. The assay that was used to sequence DNA from cultured CD4+ T cells was the Oncomine TCR Beta short-read assay. Genomic DNA was taken out of cultured CD4+ T cells by extraction. TCRdb re-called the PCR reads through MiXCR, storing one row per CDR3 protein. The repertoire consists of thousands of distinct CDR3 sequences, with 63% occurring once and the leading ten covering approximately 30%.

The genes are TRBV27 and TRBJ2-1; the match to TRBD2 covers 9 bases. The clonotype comes from a human donor in good health. The sample was CD4+ T cells from blood, cultured in vitro. The CDR3 bases are TGTGCCAGCAGTCTCCTCACCGTGGTCCTTAGCGGGAGTCGGAATGAGCAGTTCTTC. Amino acids: CASSLLTVVLSGSRNEQFF.